Detailed here is one T cell receptor (beta chain). Trimming took 5 bases from V and 4 from J, leaving 15 bases between them. Germline CDR1 MNHEY, CDR2 SVGAGI. This CDR3 is built from 15 residues. Using immunoSEQ multiplex PCR, the repertoire was profiled, and TCRdb retains in-frame clones only, with some absent. The sample carries 120,000 or so clones, more than 80% recorded once. The data stem from a study of radiotherapy plus CTLA-4 blockade in lung cancer. This rearrangement joins TRBV6-5 to TRBJ2-1; D might be TRBD1 (6 bases). The sequenced sample was peripheral blood, obtained from a patient treated with radiotherapy plus ipilimumab. The clonotype was recovered from a human donor with non-small cell lung cancer that progressed on radiotherapy plus ipilimumab. The CDR3 DNA follows: TGTGCCAGCAGTAAAGGACAGACGACTTACAATGAGCAGTTCTTC. It specifies CASSKGQTTYNEQFF.